This T cell receptor beta chain was captured by sequencing in a study of shared clonotypes between healthy human individuals. V shed 5 bases and J 2 bases; nucleotides not matched to a gene: 4. Germline assignment: CDR1 LNHDA and CDR2 SQIVND (reference sequence). The CDR3 contains 15 residues. Naivety among CD8 cells was defined by CD45RO negativity and positive CCR7 selection, thereby excluding terminally differentiated effector memory CD45RA+ cells. Donors were healthy HIV-negative adults without recently reported acute infections or vaccinations. Libraries were prepared by immunoSEQ multiplex PCR; TCRdb keeps only in-frame clonotypes and omits some of them. The sample has about 2 million clones, about 95% seen once; the top ten hold around 1.2%.

Sequencing was carried out using naive CD8+ T cells sorted from blood. This receptor was taken from a man aged 18 to 35 in good health. V and J are TRBV19 and TRBJ1-1; TRBD1 matches 11 bases. The CDR3 protein is CASSPGTGGNTEAFF. CDR3 nucleotides: TGTGCCAGTAGTCCTGGGACAGGGGGTAACACTGAAGCTTTCTTT.